The source of this TCR beta chain is a study of HIV-infected patients and healthy controls. The repertoire came from unfractionated whole blood and reflected all unsorted peripheral T cells. A note on this clonotype: As yet, its antigen is unknown.

Study-wide findings and caveats: Size-matching overweighted rare events from HIV-infected data when comparing patients with controls. Significant mean usage differences between HIV-infected patients and controls involved eight alpha and eight beta V genes.

Per the germline V gene, CDR1 is SEHNR and CDR2 is FQNEAQ (reference sequence). V gave up 6 bases and J gave up 3 bases; unmatched junction bases: 7. The CDR3 spans 15 residues. About 500 ng RNA was reverse transcribed with alpha and beta constant-region primers. Using multiplexing indices, alpha and beta chain libraries were generated apart by chain-specific third strand synthesis. TCRdb itself ran the 5' RACE reads through MiXCR, one entry per CDR3 protein. The profile shows roughly 15,000 distinct CDR3 sequences, 9.4% of them singletons. J is TRBJ2-4 and V is TRBV7-9, with 8 nucleotides matching TRBD1. The sequenced material came from blood. This clonotype was obtained from an adult in good health. CDR3 residues: CASSFTGGGKNIQYF. The CDR3 bases are TGTGCCAGCAGTTTTACAGGGGGAGGCAAAAACATTCAGTACTTC.